Each of the 30 T cell receptor beta chains below was sequenced from the same sample in a study of blood T cells in healthy people across ages. Sample-barcoded 5' priming and a J-beta primer mix drove a second PCR of 7 to 11 cycles. TCRdb re-analysed the 5' RACE reads in MiXCR, keeping a single row per CDR3 protein. Here the sample spans about 280,000 distinct CDR3 sequences, 27% being singletons. The sample comprised blood. These receptors were taken from a woman in her 70s in good health.

V and J are TRBV20-1 and TRBJ1-1; unclear D gene. CDR3 length: 12 amino acids. The V and J ends lost 1 base and 1 base respectively, with 4 bases between them. Germline V gives CDR1 DFQATT, CDR2 SNEGSKA (reference sequence). CDR3 DNA: TGCAGTGCTAGAGCCAGGAACACTGAAGCTTTCTTT. Protein product: CSARARNTEAFF.

This clonotype has only a few counts. The rearrangement joins TRBV2 to TRBJ2-5, with a tentative D call TRBD2 (5 bases). The ends were cut back, 4 bases at V and 1 base at J, with 10 bases in the middle. The CDR3 is 14 amino acids. CDR1 SNHLY and CDR2 FYNNEI come from the germline V gene. As DNA, the CDR3 is TGTGCCAGCAGTGCTGAGGGATTCCAAGAGACCCAGTACTTC. It is translated as CASSAEGFQETQYF.

This clonotype was found a few times. The V gene is TRBV3-1, the J gene TRBJ2-5; TRBD2 aligns across 7 bases. Losses at the gene ends were 0 bases for V and 3 bases for J; bases not matched to a gene: 7. The CDR3 length is 16 residues. The V gene's germline CDR1 is LGHDT and CDR2 YNNKEL (reference sequence). The CDR3 DNA reads as TGTGCCAGCAGCCAAGAGTCTCGGCTAGCGGAAGAGACCCAGTACTTC. Its translation: CASSQESRLAEETQYF.

J is TRBJ2-7 and V is TRBV18; D uncertain. The germline V gene has CDR1 KGHSH and CDR2 LQKENI. Between the trimmed V and J ends, which lost 5 bases and 2 bases, there was a span of 7 bases. This CDR3 comprises 12 residues. CDR3 in amino acids: CASSELTYEQYF. The DNA for the CDR3 is TGTGCCAGCTCAGAATTAACCTACGAGCAGTACTTC. The full variable domain, rest sourced from reference TRBV18 and TRBJ2-7, is NAGVMQNPRHLVRRRGQEARLRCSPMKGHSHVYWYRQLPEEGLKFMVYLQKENIIDESGMPKERFSAEFPKEGPSILRIQQVVRGDSAAYFCASSELTYEQYFGPGTRLTVT.

A note on this clonotype: The junction departs from germline at one end; a sequencing error may be responsible. The chain is built from TRBV20-1 and TRBJ1-4, with a possible D match to TRBD1 (5 bases). Germline CDR1 DFQATT, CDR2 SNEGSKA (reference sequence). The CDR3 is 12 residues long. Written as DNA, the CDR3 is TGCAGTGCTGAGGGGAATAATGAGAAACTGTTTTTT. It translates to CSAEGNNEKLFF.

V and J are TRBV6-1 and TRBJ2-5; weak D call: TRBD1 (6 bases). The CDR3 runs to 14 residues. The ends were cut back, 3 bases at V and 5 bases at J, with 13 bases in the middle. Germline V gives CDR1 MNHNS, CDR2 SASEGT. The CDR3 loop reads CASSEGAWVETQYF. CDR3 coding DNA: TGTGCCAGCAGTGAGGGGGCCTGGGTGGAGACCCAGTACTTC.

The chain uses TRBV5-1 and TRBJ2-1; 14 bases agree with TRBD2. Trimming at V came to 4 bases and at J to 1 base, leaving 1 base not matched to a gene. Germline CDR1 is SGHRS and CDR2 is YFSETQ. This CDR3 comprises 16 residues. The CDR3 here is CASSRTSGGSYNEQFF. CDR3 nucleotide sequence: TGCGCCAGCAGCCGGACTAGCGGGGGGTCCTACAATGAGCAGTTCTTC.

The table lists this clonotype with many counts. This chain uses TRBV19 with TRBJ2-7; unclear D gene. CDR1 and CDR2 (germline): LNHDA, SQIVND (reference sequence). This CDR3 spans 14 amino acids. V lost 5 bases, J lost 6 bases, and 17 bases lay in between. CDR3 in amino acids: CASSPRHQSAEQYF. As DNA, the CDR3 is TGTGCCAGTAGTCCCCGGCACCAATCGGCCGAGCAGTACTTC.

This clonotype appeared a few times. This chain joins TRBV6-2 or TRBV6-3 and TRBJ2-5; 10 nucleotides agree with TRBD2. The J call is uncertain, as TRBJ2-1 better fits the DNA end. The V gene's germline CDR1 is MNHEY and CDR2 SVGEGT. The CDR3 totals 13 residues. CDR3 DNA: TGTGCCAGCAAAACTAGCGGGAAAAATGAGCAGTTCTTC. Translation gives CASKTSGKNEQFF.

This clonotype was counted a few times. The chain combines TRBV28 with TRBJ1-5; weak D call: TRBD1 (6 bases). V lost 6 bases to trimming and J lost 4 bases, with 10 bases between them. The length of the CDR3 is 13 residues. CDR1 and CDR2 (germline): MDHEN, SYDVKM. CDR3 DNA sequence: TGTGCCAGCAGGATCACAGGGAATCAGCCCCAGCATTTT. Translating gives CASRITGNQPQHF.

There are a few counts of this clonotype. J is TRBJ2-7 and V is TRBV20-1; 8 positions match TRBD1. The CDR3 has 12 residues. CDR1 and CDR2 (germline): DFQATT, SNEGSKA (reference sequence). Trimming removed 5 bases from V and 6 bases from J; junction bases left unmatched: 6. Here the CDR3 reads CSAPDRGSEQYF. The CDR3 DNA reads TGCAGTGCTCCCGACAGGGGTTCCGAGCAGTACTTC.

This clonotype turned up a few times. The chain recombines TRBV6-2 or TRBV6-3 with TRBJ2-1, with D possibly TRBD1 on 6 matching bases. The ends were cut back, 6 bases at V and 0 bases at J, with 9 bases in the middle. There are 14 residues in the CDR3. CDR1 and CDR2 from the germline V gene are MNHEY and SVGEGT. CDR3 DNA: TGTGCCAGCAGACAGGGTACCTCCTACAATGAGCAGTTCTTC. Amino acid sequence: CASRQGTSYNEQFF.

As for this clonotype: This is likely a read error, given that the CDR3 carries no conserved phenylalanine or tryptophan at its end. The rearrangement links TRBV20-1 to TRBJ2-1; D unresolved. The better agreement between TRBJ2-5 and the DNA end casts doubt on the J call. In germline, CDR1 is DFQATT, CDR2 SNEGSKA (reference sequence). The CDR3 runs to 14 residues. DNA of the CDR3: TGCAGTGCTCGGGTTCTCAGCGAGCAAGAGACCCAGTACCTC. Translating gives CSARVLSEQETQYL.

The chain has TRBV28 and TRBJ1-5; D is ambiguous. The CDR3 totals 16 residues. Germline CDR1 reads MDHEN; CDR2 reads SYDVKM. Trimming shortened V by 4 bases and J by 0 bases, and 13 bases separated the two germline ends. Here the CDR3 reads CASSSGQFYSNQPQHF. The CDR3 nucleotides are TGTGCCAGCAGTTCAGGCCAGTTCTATAGCAATCAGCCCCAGCATTTT.

The rearrangement links TRBV7-2 to TRBJ2-6; the D is unclear. The CDR3 extends over 13 amino acids. The germline V and J ends were trimmed by 8 bases and 4 bases, with 9 bases remaining between them. Germline CDR1 and CDR2: SGHTA and FQGNSA. The CDR3 loop is CASVLSGANVLTF. In nucleotides, the CDR3 is TGTGCCAGCGTCCTGTCCGGGGCCAACGTCCTGACTTTC.

This clonotype was observed a handful of times. Its ends do not fully match the called genes, so a read error is possible. The gene calls are TRBV7-9 and TRBJ1-4; possibly TRBD1 for D (6 bases). The CDR3 covers 18 residues. The germline V gene encodes CDR1 SEHNR and CDR2 FQNEAQ (reference sequence). This chain's CDR3 is CASSLALVRDNDYDKLFF. In DNA, the CDR3 is TGTGCCAGCAGCTTAGCCCTCGTCCGGGACAACGACTATGACAAACTGTTTTTT.

The CDR3 coding sequence is TGTGCCAGCAGTTACCTACAGGGGAGCGGCACAGATACGCAGTATTTT. Its translation is CASSYLQGSGTDTQYF. This chain joins TRBV6-5 and TRBJ2-3, with 7 bases lining up with TRBD1. Germline values: CDR1 MNHEY, CDR2 SVGAGI. The V gene end was trimmed by 2 bases and the J gene end by 1 base; junction bases not matched to a gene: 6. The CDR3 spans 16 residues.

This clonotype was counted only a few times. This chain links TRBV7-8 with TRBJ2-3; 9 nucleotides align to TRBD2. The V segment lost 5 bases and the J segment 0 bases; nucleotides outside the gene matches: 12. Germline loops: CDR1 SGHVS, CDR2 FQNEAQ. The CDR3 has 18 amino acids. DNA for the CDR3: TGTGCCAGCAGCAAAAGCTTTCCTAGCGGGACTAGCACAGATACGCAGTATTTT. It translates to CASSKSFPSGTSTDTQYF.

This clonotype was observed a few times. This chain connects TRBV7-9 to TRBJ2-5; D might be TRBD1 or TRBD2, each matching 5 bases. The end of the DNA aligns better with TRBJ2-1, so the J call may be wrong. CDR1 SEHNR and CDR2 FQNEAQ come from the germline V gene (reference sequence). CDR3 length equals 14 residues. CDR3 in DNA: TGTGCCAGCAGCAAACCGGGACCGGGTAATAAGCAGTTCTTC. Its protein is CASSKPGPGNKQFF.

This clonotype was seen many times. The chain couples TRBV20-1 to TRBJ1-6, with 7 nucleotides matching TRBD1. CDR1 is DFQATT, CDR2 SNEGSKA, per germline (reference sequence). J was trimmed by 7 bases and V by 3 bases; bases with no gene match: 3. This CDR3 spans 13 amino acids. CDR3 protein: CSASPGGNSPLHF. CDR3 nucleotides: TGCAGTGCTAGCCCAGGGGGGAATTCACCCCTCCACTTT.

The chain combines TRBV20-1 with TRBJ2-3; 8 bases align to TRBD2. The CDR3 has 16 residues. Losses at the gene ends were 0 bases for V and 6 bases for J; bases not matched to a gene: 11. Germline assignment: CDR1 DFQATT and CDR2 SNEGSKA (reference sequence). CDR3: CSARDDSGARGDTQYF. The DNA of the CDR3 is TGCAGTGCTAGAGATGATAGCGGGGCTCGGGGGGATACGCAGTATTTT.

This chain connects TRBV6-6 to TRBJ1-1; D is uncertain. V was shortened by 11 bases and J by 0 bases, with 10 bases between the two germline ends. This CDR3 has 12 amino acids. Germline V gene sequence: CDR1 MNHNY, CDR2 SVGAGI (reference sequence). The CDR3 loop reads CAGVKMNTEAFF. The CDR3 coding sequence is TGTGCCGGTGTCAAGATGAACACTGAAGCTTTCTTT.

A note on this clonotype: Sequence at one end of the junction differs from germline and may be a read error. In DNA form, the CDR3 reads TGTGCCAGCAGTCTTACAGGGGGGCAGAACTATGACTACACCTTC. It codes for CASSLTGGQNYDYTF. The J gene is TRBJ1-2, the V gene TRBV28; 8 positions agree with TRBD1. The germline V gene encodes CDR1 MDHEN and CDR2 SYDVKM. The CDR3 has 15 residues.

This clonotype appeared a few times. The chain couples TRBV12-3 or TRBV12-4 to TRBJ2-3; the D gene is possibly TRBD2 (5 bases). V was pared by 1 base and J by 0 bases, with 11 bases between. The CDR3 has 16 amino acids. CDR3 region: CASSLVPGSSTDTQYF. The CDR3 DNA reads as TGTGCCAGCAGTTTAGTCCCGGGGTCTAGCACAGATACGCAGTATTTT.

This clonotype occurred a few times. This sequence joins TRBV5-1 and TRBJ2-5, with 8 bases identical to TRBD2. This CDR3 region has 15 residues. V shed 4 bases and J 2 bases; nucleotides not matched to a gene: 7. The germline V gene encodes CDR1 SGHRS and CDR2 YFSETQ. The CDR3: CASSPPGTRQETQYF. In nucleotides, the CDR3 is TGCGCCAGCAGCCCCCCCGGGACTAGGCAAGAGACCCAGTACTTC.

The gene calls are TRBV7-2 and TRBJ1-4; no firm D call. V was shortened by 5 bases and J by 0 bases, with 13 bases between the two germline ends. The CDR3 loop spans 16 amino acids. CDR1 SGHTA and CDR2 FQGNSA come from the germline V gene. CDR3 nucleotides: TGTGCCAGCAGCCAGACGGACGGGGCAACTAATGAAAAACTGTTTTTT. Amino acids: CASSQTDGATNEKLFF.

The chain combines TRBV5-5 with TRBJ2-7; unclear D gene. V was shortened by 5 bases and J by 1 base, with 7 bases between the two germline ends. The CDR3 has 12 amino acids. The V gene's germline CDR1 is SGHKS and CDR2 YYEKEE (reference sequence). The CDR3 is CASSTASYEQYF. CDR3 in DNA: TGTGCCAGCAGTACGGCATCCTACGAGCAGTACTTC. The whole variable domain, remainder taken from reference TRBV5-5 and TRBJ2-7, is DAGVTQSPTHLIKTRGQQVTLRCSPISGHKSVSWYQQVLGQGPQFIFQYYEKEERGRGNFPDRFSARQFPNYSSELNVNALLLGDSALYLCASSTASYEQYFGPGTRLTVT.

V usage is TRBV29-1 and J usage is TRBJ2-1; D perhaps matches TRBD2 (6 bases). Deletions cut 5 bases from V and 10 bases from J, with 24 bases between. Germline V gene data show CDR1 as SQVTM and CDR2 as ANQGSEA. CDR3 length: 15 amino acids. Here the CDR3 DNA reads TGCAGCGTTAGTCGGGAGTCCAAAAATTCGGGCGAGCAGTTCTTC. Translation gives CSVSRESKNSGEQFF.

This clonotype was counted only a few times. V usage is TRBV12-5 and J usage is TRBJ2-7, with a tentative D call TRBD2 (5 bases). Germline V gene sequence: CDR1 LGHNT, CDR2 FRNRAP. The V end was cut by 3 bases, the J end by 0 bases, with 12 bases between. The CDR3 is 15 amino acids. In DNA, the CDR3 is TGTGCTAGTGGTTTCTCGGCGGGTATCTCCTACGAGCAGTACTTC. Translating gives CASGFSAGISYEQYF.

This clonotype was seen only a few times. The CDR3 carries no conserved terminal phenylalanine or tryptophan, so it likely arises from a read error. This rearrangement joins TRBV20-1 to TRBJ1-1, with 10 bases matching TRBD1. This CDR3 has 13 amino acids. V gave up 3 bases and J gave up 8 bases; unmatched junction bases: 6. The germline V gene encodes CDR1 DFQATT and CDR2 SNEGSKA (reference sequence). CDR3 bases: TGCAGTGCTAGCAGGGACAGGGGACGGGAAGCTTTCCTT. Its protein is CSASRDRGREAFL.